The rows below give T cell receptor beta chains drawn from one sample of a study of high-grade serous ovarian cancer treatment subgroups. Measured with immunoSEQ multiplex PCR; TCRdb has only the in-frame clones, and not every one. The sample carries some 15,000 clones, roughly nine tenths recorded once. The sample taken for sequencing was tumor tissue. Source of these receptors: a human donor with high-grade serous ovarian cancer. Both conserved end residues are part of each CDR3. A D gene is named only where the DNA matches it firmly. Some rows mark clone size as missing; the rest say once, few, many or name a class of expanded clone.

TRBJ2-7 NA TRBV27 NA TGTGCCAGCAGGAGTGCGGTCTACGAGCAGTACTTC CASRSAVYEQYF
TRBJ1-1 NA TRBV30 few TGTGCCTGGAGTGTACAGGTGAACACTGAAGCTTTCTTT CAWSVQVNTEAFF
TRBJ2-5 NA TRBV27 NA TGTGCCAGCAGTTATGGGGGGGCTAATCCCTTTCAAGAGACCCAGTACTTC CASSYGGANPFQETQYF
TRBJ2-7 NA TRBV29-1 once TGCAGCGTCGGAAACAAGGGGGAGCAGTACTTC CSVGNKGEQYF
TRBJ2-1 TRBD2 TRBV14 NA TGTGCCAGCAGCCAAAGCGGGGGGCTCAATGAGCAGTTCTTC CASSQSGGLNEQFF
TRBJ2-1 TRBD2 TRBV7-8 NA TGTGCCAGCAGCTTAGTACTAGCGGAATACAATGAGCAGTTCTTC CASSLVLAEYNEQFF
TRBJ2-7 NA TRBV11-3 NA TGTGCCAGCAGCCTGGGACTCGCTTCCTACGAGCAGTACTTC CASSLGLASYEQYF
TRBJ2-6 NA TRBV29-1 NA TGCAGCGTTGTGCATCAGAGCTCTGGGGCCAACGTCCTGACTTTC CSVVHQSSGANVLTF
TRBJ2-2 TRBD2 TRBV5-1 NA TGCGCCAGCAGCTTGGGGGCTAGCGGAACCGGGGAGCTGTTTTTT CASSLGASGTGELFF
TRBJ1-5 TRBD1 TRBV6-6 NA TGTGCCAGCAGTTACTCGAGTGCAGGGGGTCAGCCCCAGCATTTT CASSYSSAGGQPQHF
TRBJ1-1 NA TRBV6-5 NA TGTGCCAGCAGTTACACCCGGACAGCCACTGAAGCTTTCTTT CASSYTRTATEAFF
TRBJ1-4 NA TRBV5-1 NA TGCGCCAGCAGCTTGGGCACCCCAACTAATGAAAAACTGTTTTTT CASSLGTPTNEKLFF
TRBJ1-4 NA TRBV27 few TGTGCCAGCAGTTTAATCGGAGCCGAAAAACTGTTTTTT CASSLIGAEKLFF
TRBJ2-3 NA TRBV30 NA TGTGCCTGGAATTTCGGGGTCTCAGATACGCAGTATTTT CAWNFGVSDTQYF
TRBJ2-1 NA TRBV27 NA TGTGCCAGCAGTCTCTCCCCCCTCTATGAGCAGTTCTTC CASSLSPLYEQFF
TRBJ1-4 NA TRBV9 NA TGTGCCAGCAGCGTAGGCCACTTGGGTGAAAAACTGTTTTTT CASSVGHLGEKLFF
TRBJ1-5 NA TRBV19 NA TGTGCCAGTAAACGTCAGTTGGGGGAAGCCAATCAGCCCCAGCATTTT CASKRQLGEANQPQHF
TRBJ2-7 TRBD1 TRBV6-6 NA TGTGCCAGCAGTTCCGGACAGGGGCAGAAGCAGTACTTC CASSSGQGQKQYF
TRBJ1-6 NA TRBV30 NA TGTGCCTGGAGGGCCCCAGGGCCCTGGGCCCTCCACTTT CAWRAPGPWALHF
TRBJ2-5 NA TRBV11-1 NA TGTGCCAGCAGCTTAGTGGAGACCCAGTACTTC CASSLVETQYF
TRBJ1-2 NA TRBV18 NA TGTGCCAGCTCACCTCGGGATGGGACGGACTACACCTTC CASSPRDGTDYTF
TRBJ1-2 NA TRBV19 NA TGTGCCAGTAGTATATCGGTGCCCCCGCCGTTGGGCAGAGTGGAGCTCTATGGCTACACCTTC CASSISVPPPLGRVELYGYTF
TRBJ1-2 NA TRBV29-1 NA TGCAGCGTTTGGCAACAGGGCTATGGCTACACCTTC CSVWQQGYGYTF
TRBJ1-3 TRBD1 TRBV12-5 NA TGTGCTAGTGGTTTGACAGGGGCTGGAAACACCATATATTTT CASGLTGAGNTIYF
TRBJ1-1 NA TRBV2 NA TGTGCCAGCAGTGAATGGGAGAACACTGAAGCTTTCTTT CASSEWENTEAFF
TRBJ2-3 NA TRBV5-1 NA TGCGCCAGCAGCCGGGCCGGGACACCTCACACAGATACGCAGTATTTT CASSRAGTPHTDTQYF
TRBJ1-5 NA TRBV6-6 NA TGTGCCAGCAGTGCGGGGGTGACTAGCAATCAGCCCCAGCATTTT CASSAGVTSNQPQHF
TRBJ2-3 TRBD2 TRBV7-9 NA TGTGCCAGCAGCTTGCGGGTCGGACTAGCGGGGATCCCGCAGTATTTT CASSLRVGLAGIPQYF
TRBJ1-5 TRBD1 TRBV23-1 NA TGCGCCAGCAGTGGGGGGGGGACAGGACCAGGTCCCCAGCATTTT CASSGGGTGPGPQHF
TRBJ2-4 TRBD2 TRBV9 NA TGTGCCAGCAGCGCAGCGGGGGGAACAGCCAAAAACATTCAGTACTTC CASSAAGGTAKNIQYF
TRBJ1-2 NA TRBV6-6 NA TGTGCCAGCAGTCACTTCGGAGAGGTGGATGGCTACACCTTC CASSHFGEVDGYTF
TRBJ1-1 NA TRBV11-3 NA TGTGCCAGCAGCTTAGATTTGGGAACTGAAGCTTTCTTT CASSLDLGTEAFF
TRBJ2-3 TRBD1 TRBV2 NA TGTGCCAGCAGAGGGAGAAGGACAGGGGAAGATACGCAGTATTTT CASRGRRTGEDTQYF
TRBJ1-1 TRBD1 TRBV7-2 once TGTGCCAGCAGCATGGACAGGTCCACTGAAGCTTTCTTT CASSMDRSTEAFF
TRBJ1-6 TRBD1 TRBV11-2 NA TGTGCCAGCAGCCAAAGACAGGGAGGAAGCTCCTATAATTCACCCCTCCACTTT CASSQRQGGSSYNSPLHF
TRBJ1-1 NA TRBV5-1 NA TGCGCCAGCAGCTTGGCGGACACTGAAGCTTTCTTT CASSLADTEAFF
TRBJ2-7 TRBD2 TRBV4-2 NA TGTGCCAGCAGCCTTCCCGGGACTAGCGGGGTGGAGCAGTACTTC CASSLPGTSGVEQYF
TRBJ2-7 NA TRBV9 few TGTGCCAGCAGCGGTCGGGACAACTCCTACGAGCAGTACTTC CASSGRDNSYEQYF
TRBJ2-1 TRBD1 TRBV5-1 NA TGCGCCAGCAGCTTCCGGGACAGGGAGGGCAATGAGCAGTTCTTC CASSFRDREGNEQFF
TRBJ2-7 TRBD1 TRBV28 NA TGTGCCAGCAGCCTACCGGGACAGGGACTCTACGAGCAGTACTTC CASSLPGQGLYEQYF
TRBJ2-3 TRBD2 TRBV5-1 NA TGCGCCAGCAGAACTAGCGGGGGGGGGACAGATACGCAGTATTTT CASRTSGGGTDTQYF
TRBJ2-7 NA TRBV4-2 NA TGTGCCAGCAGCCAAGGGGACCGAAGCTCCTACGAGCAGTACTTC CASSQGDRSSYEQYF
TRBJ2-1 NA TRBV4-1 once TGCGCCAGCAGCCTCGTCCCGAATAGAGGGGACAATGAGCAGTTCTTC CASSLVPNRGDNEQFF
TRBJ2-7 NA TRBV18 NA TGTGCCAGCTCACCACCAAGCCAGAGCTCCTACGAGCAGTACTTC CASSPPSQSSYEQYF
TRBJ1-1 NA TRBV11-3 once TGTGCCAGCAGCTTAGGCCACAGGGCGGAAGCTTTCTTT CASSLGHRAEAFF
TRBJ2-5 TRBD2 TRBV5-4 NA TGTGCCAGCAGCCTGTGGACTAGAGAGACCCAGTACTTC CASSLWTRETQYF
TRBJ2-7 TRBD2 TRBV10-2 NA TGCGCCAGCAGTGAGTGGAGGGCGGGGGGGCGCTACGAGCAGTACTTC CASSEWRAGGRYEQYF
TRBJ2-1 NA TRBV19 once TGTGCCAGTAGTATCGATGGGTCTTGGGATGAGCAGTTCTTC CASSIDGSWDEQFF
TRBJ1-1 TRBD1 TRBV10-3 NA TGTGCCATCAGTGAACAGGGGGCGCCCACTGAAGCTTTCTTT CAISEQGAPTEAFF
TRBJ2-7 TRBD2 TRBV11-2 NA TGTGCCAGCAGCGTTTTTCGCGGGGGGGAATATACCCTATACGAGCAGTACTTC CASSVFRGGEYTLYEQYF
TRBJ2-3 NA TRBV18 NA TGTGCCAGCTGTCAGGCAGTCACAGATACGCAGTATTTT CASCQAVTDTQYF
TRBJ2-6 TRBD1 TRBV7-9 NA TGTGCCAGCAGCACAGGGGGCGCCCTGACTTTC CASSTGGALTF
TRBJ2-7 NA TRBV6-5 once TGTGCCAGCAGGACAGGTCTTAAGTACGAGCAGTACTTC CASRTGLKYEQYF
TRBJ1-5 NA TRBV4-3 NA TGCGCCAGCAGCGTAGCTCTAACTGACAGGCTCGGGAGCAATCAGCCCCAGCATTTT CASSVALTDRLGSNQPQHF
TRBJ2-5 NA TRBV7-2 NA TGTGCCAGCAGCTTAGACGGGGAGGAGACCCAGTACTTC CASSLDGEETQYF
TRBJ2-7 NA TRBV18 NA TGTGCCAGCTCAAGTACGGTGGGACTCAACGAGCAGTACTTC CASSSTVGLNEQYF
TRBJ2-2 NA TRBV7-9 NA TGTGCCAGCAGCTCAACGGGAGGCTGGACAGGAGCCAACGGGGAGCTGTTTTTT CASSSTGGWTGANGELFF
TRBJ1-5 TRBD1 TRBV6-1 NA TGTGCCAGCAGTGAAATGGCCGGGACAGGGAATCAGCCCCAGCATTTT CASSEMAGTGNQPQHF